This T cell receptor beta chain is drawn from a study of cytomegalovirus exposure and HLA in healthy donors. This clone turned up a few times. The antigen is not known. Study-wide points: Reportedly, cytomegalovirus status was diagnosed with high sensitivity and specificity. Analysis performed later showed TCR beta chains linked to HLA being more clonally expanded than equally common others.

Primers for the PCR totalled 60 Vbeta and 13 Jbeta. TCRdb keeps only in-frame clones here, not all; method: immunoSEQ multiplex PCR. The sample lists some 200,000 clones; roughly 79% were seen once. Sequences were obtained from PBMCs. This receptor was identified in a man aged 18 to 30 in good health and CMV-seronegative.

CDR3 bases: TGTGCCAGTAGTGACGGACAGGAGTGGTTCTTC. Protein sequence: CASSDGQEWFF. The J gene is TRBJ2-1, the V gene TRBV19, with 7 bases aligning to TRBD1. Trimming cost V 5 bases and J 15 bases; bases outside gene matches: 7. Germline CDR1 LNHDA, CDR2 SQIVND (reference sequence). The CDR3 sequence is 11 residues long.